This T cell receptor beta chain was sequenced in a study of blood T cell repertoires in COVID-19. Study details: Researchers got acute and convalescent COVID-19 samples from the United States, Italy and Spain. PBMCs, B-cell-depleted T cells, or T cells provided the cDNA or gDNA that made up the material.

Original analysis: The assay estimated nucleated cells by amplifying reference gene primers. Clones were read by immunoSEQ multiplex PCR, and TCRdb kept only the in-frame ones, dropping some. For V, J and clone size, that table is used; D and trimming come from the DNA. The table lists hundreds of thousands of clones, 88% of them singletons. V gave up 4 bases and J gave up 1 base, with 13 bases separating them. The CDR3 extends over 14 amino acids. Germline-derived CDR1 and CDR2 are SQVTM and ANQGSEA. The receptor was derived from a woman between 25 and 40 years old with acute or convalescent COVID-19. The chain carries TRBV29-1 and TRBJ1-1; no clear D. Sequencing input: peripheral blood. The CDR3 spells CSVVGGMTNTEAFF. In DNA form, the CDR3 reads TGCAGCGTTGTAGGAGGCATGACGAACACTGAAGCTTTCTTT.